This TCR beta chain was sequenced during a study of Tregs in tolerant kidney transplant recipients. Germline CDR1 and CDR2: DFQATT and SNEGSKA (reference sequence). The CDR3 is made up of 10 amino acids. The sample holds one count of this clone. The junction differs from germline at one of its ends, possibly a read error. Related graft donors supplied nonmyeloablative bone marrow transplants, and mixed chimerism was transient. Sequencing used immunoSEQ multiplex PCR; TCRdb keeps in-frame clones, though not all of them. The sample includes more than 90,000 clones, more than 85% of them seen just once. Here the sequenced sample was CD4+ T cells from blood (PBMCs), taken 12 months after the transplant. This TCR was recovered from a human patient who received a combined kidney and bone marrow transplant. Some T cells here may be from the graft donor. The rearrangement uses TRBV20-1 and TRBJ2-7; 9 nucleotides match TRBD1. Here the CDR3 reads CSARETGGLF. CDR3 nucleotides: TGCAGTGCTAGAGAGACAGGGGGGCTCTTC.